The 11 T cell receptor beta chains presented below share a single source sample, sequenced in a study of cytomegalovirus exposure and HLA in healthy donors. A multiplex PCR was run with 60 Vbeta primers and 13 Jbeta primers. The data were produced by immunoSEQ multiplex PCR, yet TCRdb's version contains in-frame clones alone and is incomplete. The sample yields 180,000 or so clones, over 80% seen once. Sequencing was carried out using PBMCs. The receptors stem from a girl under 18 in good health and CMV-seropositive.

This clone has a single count. In nucleotides, the CDR3 is TGTGCCAGCAGTTGGGGAGTCGGGGAGCTGTTTTTT. This sequence encodes CASSWGVGELFF. The V and J genes are TRBV6-5 and TRBJ2-2; D might be TRBD2 (5 bases). This CDR3 is 12 amino acids long. The V gene lost 4 bases and the J gene lost 7 bases, with 7 bases spanning the gap. Germline-derived CDR1 and CDR2 are MNHEY and SVGAGI.

CDR3 coding DNA: TGTGCCAGCTCACCGCAGGTTTTTGGCACAGATACGCAGTATTTT. Translated, it gives CASSPQVFGTDTQYF. This chain connects TRBV18 to TRBJ2-3; D is ambiguous. The germline V and J ends were trimmed by 3 bases and 1 base, with 11 bases remaining between them. CDR1 and CDR2 (germline): KGHSH, LQKENI. The CDR3 is 15 amino acids.

This chain uses TRBV19 with TRBJ1-5; 9 bases match TRBD1. In germline, CDR1 is LNHDA, CDR2 SQIVND (reference sequence). The CDR3 loop spans 12 amino acids. The CDR3 spells CGTGASNQPQHF. CDR3 DNA sequence: TGTGGGACAGGGGCGAGCAATCAGCCCCAGCATTTT.

This chain links TRBV15 with TRBJ2-3; TRBD2 is a possible D gene (5 bases). The CDR3 covers 13 residues. V was clipped by 2 bases and J by 6 bases, with 9 bases between them. Germline V gene data show CDR1 as LNHNV and CDR2 as YYDKDF (reference sequence). The CDR3 spells CATSRRGPDTQYF. The CDR3 nucleotides read TGTGCCACCAGCAGAAGAGGGCCGGATACGCAGTATTTT.

This clone was observed a few times. The genes are TRBV29-1 and TRBJ1-2; 11 bases are shared with TRBD1. J was trimmed by 2 bases and V by 6 bases; bases with no gene match: 2. There are 13 residues in the CDR3. In germline, CDR1 is SQVTM, CDR2 ANQGSEA. The CDR3 nucleotides are TGCAGCGTGGACAGGGGGCAAAACTATGGCTACACCTTC. Protein product: CSVDRGQNYGYTF. The entire variable domain, with the rest obtained from reference TRBV29-1 and TRBJ1-2, is as follows: SAVISQKPSRDICQRGTSLTIQCQVDSQVTMMFWYRQQPGQSLTLIATANQGSEATYESGFVIDKFPISRPNLTFSTLTVSNMSPEDSSIYLCSVDRGQNYGYTFGSGTRLTVV.

This chain joins TRBV30 and TRBJ2-4; D is perhaps TRBD1 (5 bases). This CDR3 region has 15 residues. The V end lost 5 bases, the J end lost 0 bases, and 14 bases lay between the germline ends. Germline V gene sequence: CDR1 GTSNPN, CDR2 SVGIG (reference sequence). CDR3 DNA: TGTGCCTGGGCCCCCCACAGGCTAGCCAAAAACATTCAGTACTTC. Residues: CAWAPHRLAKNIQYF.

The CDR3 region is CASSALPRGEAFF. CDR3 nucleotide sequence: TGCGCCAGCAGTGCCCTTCCACGGGGTGAAGCTTTCTTT. The J gene is TRBJ1-1, the V gene TRBV10-1, with unresolved D. The germline gives CDR1 WNHNN, CDR2 SYGVQD (reference sequence). The V gene lost 4 bases and the J gene lost 7 bases, with 13 bases spanning the gap. The CDR3 has 13 amino acids.

The rearrangement joins TRBV5-1 to TRBJ2-7, with D perhaps matching TRBD1 (5 bases). CDR1 SGHRS and CDR2 YFSETQ come from the germline V gene. V lost 2 bases and J lost 6, with 15 bases in between. This CDR3 is built from 14 residues. This CDR3 reads CASSLGAEASEQYF. Here the CDR3 DNA reads TGCGCCAGCAGCTTAGGGGCCGAGGCCAGCGAGCAGTACTTC.

In its sample, this clone was seen once. V and J are TRBV10-2 and TRBJ2-1, with 9 bases that match TRBD2. J was trimmed by 3 bases and V by 2 bases; bases with no gene match: 5. This CDR3 spans 16 amino acids. CDR1 is WSHSY, CDR2 SAAADI, per germline. The CDR3, as DNA: TGCGCCAGCAGTGAGGCCGGGACTAGCAACTACAATGAGCAGTTCTTC. This gives the protein CASSEAGTSNYNEQFF.

The rearrangement links TRBV14 to TRBJ1-1; a weak D match, TRBD1 (6 bases). The CDR3 is 15 amino acids. V lost 0 bases and J 0 bases, leaving 8 bases between the germline ends. Germline V gene lookup returns CDR1 SGHDN and CDR2 FVKESK. CDR3 bases: TGTGCCAGCAGCCAAGAGTCAGGGGTGAACACTGAAGCTTTCTTT. It encodes CASSQESGVNTEAFF. The variable domain in full, with the rest retrieved from reference TRBV14 and TRBJ1-1, is EAGVTQFPSHSVIEKGQTVTLRCDPISGHDNLYWYRRVMGKEIKFLLHFVKESKQDESGMPNNRFLAERTGGTYSTLKVQPAELEDSGVYFCASSQESGVNTEAFFGQGTRLTVV.

V gene TRBV27 combines with J gene TRBJ2-1; 7 bases align to TRBD2. V trimming: 2 bases; J trimming: 9 bases; junction bases outside the gene matches: 10. Germline V lookup: CDR1 MNHEY, CDR2 SMNVEV (reference sequence). This CDR3 comprises 15 residues. The CDR3 nucleotides are TGTGCCAGCAGTTTACCCTCGGGGCGCGGGGGTGAGCAGTTCTTC. Residues: CASSLPSGRGGEQFF.